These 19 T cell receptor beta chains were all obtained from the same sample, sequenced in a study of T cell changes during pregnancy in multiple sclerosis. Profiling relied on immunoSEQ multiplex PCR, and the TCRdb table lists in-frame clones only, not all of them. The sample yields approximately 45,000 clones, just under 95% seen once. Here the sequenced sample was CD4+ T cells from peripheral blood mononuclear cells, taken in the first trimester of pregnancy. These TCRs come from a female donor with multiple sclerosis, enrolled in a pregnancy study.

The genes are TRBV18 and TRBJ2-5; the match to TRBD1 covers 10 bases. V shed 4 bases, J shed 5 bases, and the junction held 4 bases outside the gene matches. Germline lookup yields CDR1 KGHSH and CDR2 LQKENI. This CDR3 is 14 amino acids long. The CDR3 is CASSQTGGRETQYF. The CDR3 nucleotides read TGTGCCAGCTCACAGACAGGGGGCAGGGAGACCCAGTACTTC.

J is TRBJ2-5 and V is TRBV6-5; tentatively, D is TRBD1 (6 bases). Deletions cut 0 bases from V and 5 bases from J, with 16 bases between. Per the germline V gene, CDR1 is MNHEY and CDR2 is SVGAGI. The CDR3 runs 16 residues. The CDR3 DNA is TGTGCCAGCAGTTACTCGCGGCAGGGTAGGGGGGAGACCCAGTACTTC. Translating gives CASSYSRQGRGETQYF.

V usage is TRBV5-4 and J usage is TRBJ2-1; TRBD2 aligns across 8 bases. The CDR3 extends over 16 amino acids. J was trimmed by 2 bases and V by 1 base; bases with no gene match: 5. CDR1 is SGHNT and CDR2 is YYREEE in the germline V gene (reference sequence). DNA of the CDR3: TGTGCCAGCAGCTTGTCTGCGGGAGGTGCCTACAATGAGCAGTTCTTC. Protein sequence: CASSLSAGGAYNEQFF.

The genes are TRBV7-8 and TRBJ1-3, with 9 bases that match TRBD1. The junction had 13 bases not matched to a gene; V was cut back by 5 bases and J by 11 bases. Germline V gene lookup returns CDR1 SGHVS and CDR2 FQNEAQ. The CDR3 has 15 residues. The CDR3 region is CASSPRTGDISPIYF. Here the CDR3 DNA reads TGTGCCAGCAGCCCCCGGACAGGGGATATTAGCCCCATATATTTT.

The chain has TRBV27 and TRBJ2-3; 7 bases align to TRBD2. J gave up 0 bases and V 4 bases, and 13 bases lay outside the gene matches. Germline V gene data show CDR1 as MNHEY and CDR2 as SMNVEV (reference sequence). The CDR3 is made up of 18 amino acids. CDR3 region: CASSSRASGPSSTDTQYF. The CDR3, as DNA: TGTGCCAGCAGTTCCCGGGCTAGCGGACCGTCAAGCACAGATACGCAGTATTTT.

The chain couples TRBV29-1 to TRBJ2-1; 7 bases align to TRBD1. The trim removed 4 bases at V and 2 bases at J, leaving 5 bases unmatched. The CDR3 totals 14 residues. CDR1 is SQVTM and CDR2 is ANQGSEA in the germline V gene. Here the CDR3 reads CSVVSRGTYNEQFF. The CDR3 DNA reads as TGCAGCGTTGTTTCCAGGGGGACCTACAATGAGCAGTTCTTC.

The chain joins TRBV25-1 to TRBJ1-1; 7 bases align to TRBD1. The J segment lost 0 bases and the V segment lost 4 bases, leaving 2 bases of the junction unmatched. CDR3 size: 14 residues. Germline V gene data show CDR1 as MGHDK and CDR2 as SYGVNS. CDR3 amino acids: CASSGDRLNTEAFF. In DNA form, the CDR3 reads TGTGCCAGCAGTGGGGACAGATTGAACACTGAAGCTTTCTTT. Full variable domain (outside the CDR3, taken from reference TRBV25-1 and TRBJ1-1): EADIYQTPRYLVIGTGKKITLECSQTMGHDKMYWYQQDPGMELHLIHYSYGVNSTEKGDLSSESTVSRIRTEHFPLTLESARPSHTSQYLCASSGDRLNTEAFFGQGTRLTVV.

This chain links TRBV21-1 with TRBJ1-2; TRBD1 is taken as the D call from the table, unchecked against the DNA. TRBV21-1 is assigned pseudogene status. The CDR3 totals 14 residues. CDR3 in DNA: TGTGCCAGCAGCAAAGGGGACAGGTACTATGGCTACACCTTC. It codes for CASSKGDRYYGYTF.

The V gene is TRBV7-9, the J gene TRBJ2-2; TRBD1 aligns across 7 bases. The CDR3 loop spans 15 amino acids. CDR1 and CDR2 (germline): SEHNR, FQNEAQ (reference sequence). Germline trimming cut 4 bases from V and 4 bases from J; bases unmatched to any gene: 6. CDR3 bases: TGTGCCAGCAGCTCCTGGACAGGACGCACCGGGGAGCTGTTTTTT. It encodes CASSSWTGRTGELFF.

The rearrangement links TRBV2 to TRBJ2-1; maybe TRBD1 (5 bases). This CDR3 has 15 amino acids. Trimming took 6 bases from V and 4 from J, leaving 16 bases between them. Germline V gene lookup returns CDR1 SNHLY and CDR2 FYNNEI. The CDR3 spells CASSDSHFAYNEQFF. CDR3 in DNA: TGTGCCAGCAGCGACAGCCATTTCGCGTACAATGAGCAGTTCTTC.

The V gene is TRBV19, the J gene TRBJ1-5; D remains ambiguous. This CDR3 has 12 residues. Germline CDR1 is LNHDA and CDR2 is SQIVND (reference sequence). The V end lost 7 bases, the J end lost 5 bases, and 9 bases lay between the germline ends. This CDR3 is CASKRVDQPQHF. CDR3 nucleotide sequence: TGTGCCAGTAAACGGGTCGATCAGCCCCAGCATTTT.

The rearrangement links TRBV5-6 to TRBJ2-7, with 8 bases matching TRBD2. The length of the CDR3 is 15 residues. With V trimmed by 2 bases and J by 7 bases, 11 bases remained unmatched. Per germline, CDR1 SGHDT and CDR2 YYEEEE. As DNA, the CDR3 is TGTGCCAGCAGCTTTAGGTCTAGCGGGCTTTTGGAGCAGTACTTC. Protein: CASSFRSSGLLEQYF.

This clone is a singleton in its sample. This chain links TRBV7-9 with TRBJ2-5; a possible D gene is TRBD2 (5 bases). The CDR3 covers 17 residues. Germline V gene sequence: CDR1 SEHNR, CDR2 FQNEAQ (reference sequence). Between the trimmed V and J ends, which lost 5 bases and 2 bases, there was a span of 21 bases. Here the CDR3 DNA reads TGTGCCAGCAGCCCAACACTACTGGCGGACTTACAAGAGACCCAGTACTTC. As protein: CASSPTLLADLQETQYF.

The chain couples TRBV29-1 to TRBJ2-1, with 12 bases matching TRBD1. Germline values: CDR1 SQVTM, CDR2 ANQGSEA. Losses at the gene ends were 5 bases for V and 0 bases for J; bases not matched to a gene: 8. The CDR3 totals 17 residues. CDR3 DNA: TGCAGCGTTCCGGGACAGGGGGCCGGGAGCTCCTACAATGAGCAGTTCTTC. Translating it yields CSVPGQGAGSSYNEQFF.

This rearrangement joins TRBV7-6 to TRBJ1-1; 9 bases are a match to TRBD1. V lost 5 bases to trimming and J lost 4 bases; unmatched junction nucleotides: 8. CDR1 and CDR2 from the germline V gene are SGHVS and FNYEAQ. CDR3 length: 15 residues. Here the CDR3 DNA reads TGTGCCAGCAGCCCCGCCCGACAGGGGGGCACTGAAGCTTTCTTT. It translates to CASSPARQGGTEAFF.

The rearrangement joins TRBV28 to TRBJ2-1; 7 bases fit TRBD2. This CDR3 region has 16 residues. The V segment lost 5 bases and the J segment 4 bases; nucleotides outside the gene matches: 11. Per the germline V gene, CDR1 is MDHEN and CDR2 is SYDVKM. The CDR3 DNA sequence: TGTGCCAGCAGTCCCTCCGGGTGGGAGGGGTACAATGAGCAGTTCTTC. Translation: CASSPSGWEGYNEQFF.

CDR3 residues: CASSVTGGLGMNTEAFF. The CDR3 DNA is TGCGCCAGCAGCGTGACAGGGGGCTTGGGGATGAACACTGAAGCTTTCTTT. The chain uses TRBV5-1 and TRBJ1-1; 10 nucleotides align to TRBD1. The germline CDR1 and CDR2 sequences are SGHRS and YFSETQ. V gave up 4 bases and J gave up 0 bases; unmatched junction bases: 9. This CDR3 has 17 amino acids. The full variable domain, completed using reference TRBV5-1 and TRBJ1-1, is KAGVTQTPRYLIKTRGQQVTLSCSPISGHRSVSWYQQTPGQGLQFLFEYFSETQRNKGNFPGRFSGRQFSNSRSEMNVSTLELGDSALYLCASSVTGGLGMNTEAFFGQGTRLTVV.

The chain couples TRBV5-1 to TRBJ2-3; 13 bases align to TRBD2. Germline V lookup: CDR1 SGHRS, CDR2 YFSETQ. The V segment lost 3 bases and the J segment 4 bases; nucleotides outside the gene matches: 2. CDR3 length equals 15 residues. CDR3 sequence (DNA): TGCGCCAGCAGCTCCGGACTAGCGGGAGCAGATACGCAGTATTTT. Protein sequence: CASSSGLAGADTQYF.

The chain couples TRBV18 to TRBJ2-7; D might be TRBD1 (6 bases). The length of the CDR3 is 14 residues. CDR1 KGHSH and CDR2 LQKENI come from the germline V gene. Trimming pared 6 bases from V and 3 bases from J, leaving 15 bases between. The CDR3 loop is CASSDRDTLYEQYF. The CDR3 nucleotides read TGTGCCAGCTCCGACCGGGACACCCTCTACGAGCAGTACTTC.